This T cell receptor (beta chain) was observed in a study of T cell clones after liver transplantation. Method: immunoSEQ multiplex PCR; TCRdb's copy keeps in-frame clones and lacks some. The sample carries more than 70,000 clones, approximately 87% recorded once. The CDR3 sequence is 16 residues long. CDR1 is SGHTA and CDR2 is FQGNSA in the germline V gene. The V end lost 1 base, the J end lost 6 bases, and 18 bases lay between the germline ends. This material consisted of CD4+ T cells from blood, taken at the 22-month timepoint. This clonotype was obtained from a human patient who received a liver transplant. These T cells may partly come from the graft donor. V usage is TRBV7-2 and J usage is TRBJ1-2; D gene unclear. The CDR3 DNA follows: TGTGCCAGCAGCTTAGATCCTCTGGCAGCATGGGATGGCTACACCTTC. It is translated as CASSLDPLAAWDGYTF.